The T cell receptor beta chain described here comes from a study of cytomegalovirus exposure and HLA in healthy donors. General observations from the study: A later analysis, which compared TCR beta chains of equal frequency, found the HLA-associated ones more clonally expanded.

Points on this clone: As yet, its antigen is unknown. Sequence at one end of the junction differs from germline and may be a read error.

Use of 60 Vbeta and 13 Jbeta primers characterized the PCR. The assay was immunoSEQ multiplex PCR, and TCRdb's table has in-frame clones only and misses some. The repertoire has roughly 110,000 clones, around three quarters of them found once; the top ten carry 2% to 3%. The origin of this receptor is a female donor in good health and CMV-seronegative. Sequenced input: PBMCs.

The CDR3 reads CASSLGSDRSYEQYF. The CDR3 DNA reads as TGTGCCAGCAGCCTAGGGAGCGACCGATCCTACGAGCAGTACTTC. This chain joins TRBV13 and TRBJ2-7; weak D call: TRBD2 (5 bases). The CDR3 sequence is 15 residues long. CDR1 is PRHDT, CDR2 FYEKMQ, per germline (reference sequence).